These 13 T cell receptor beta chains originate from one sample sequenced in a study of beta chain features in type 1 diabetes (dated by TCRdb to 2016 to 2018). Receptor libraries were prepared by the immunoSEQ multiplex PCR assay. All of the isolated RNA was reverse transcribed with the High Capacity cDNA Reverse Transcription Kit, so expressed TCRB transcripts were sequenced. TCRdb mirrors the immuneACCESS table, restricted to in-frame sequences. Some clones are absent from its copies; in checked studies, under half trace to an unresolved V gene, and the reason for the others is unknown. For this sample the table gives about 620,000 clones, of which about 14% were detected only once. More than 0.08% of the sample goes to the ten largest clones. The specimen was naive CD4+ T cells from blood. According to the study, the label for this sample's cell subset or site signals: true naive CD4+ T cells. The receptors originated from a man in his late teens or twenties in good health.

A few counts support this clone. J is TRBJ1-1 and V is TRBV18; D remains ambiguous. Trimming shortened V by 4 bases and J by 0 bases, and 12 bases separated the two germline ends. CDR3 size: 15 residues. Germline-derived CDR1 and CDR2 are KGHSH and LQKENI. The CDR3 spells CASSLTLTMNTEAFF. The CDR3 nucleotides read TGTGCCAGCTCACTTACGCTGACTATGAACACTGAAGCTTTCTTT.

This clone showed up just a few times. This rearrangement joins TRBV29-1 to TRBJ2-5, with TRBD1 matching over 9 bases. In germline, CDR1 is SQVTM, CDR2 ANQGSEA. With V trimmed by 6 bases and J by 7 bases, 9 bases remained unmatched. The CDR3 loop spans 13 amino acids. CDR3 in DNA: TGCAGCGTCCTCAAGACAGGGGGGAGGACCCAGTACTTC. Its protein product is CSVLKTGGRTQYF.

The chain recombines TRBV20-1 with TRBJ1-2, with D maybe TRBD1 (5 bases). With 5 bases removed from V and 5 bases from J, the gap between germline ends came to 9 bases. Germline V CDR1 and CDR2: DFQATT, SNEGSKA (reference sequence). The CDR3 has 11 amino acids. Written as DNA, the CDR3 is TGCAGTGCTGCCCCAGGGTATGGCTACACCTTC. This codes for CSAAPGYGYTF.

This clone was seen a few times. Distinct nucleotide sequences in the sample also encode this CDR3. This rearrangement joins TRBV7-2 to TRBJ1-1; D is unclear. Germline V gene data show CDR1 as SGHTA and CDR2 as FQGNSA. CDR3 length: 14 residues. V was pared by 4 bases and J by 0 bases, with 9 bases between. CDR3 DNA sequence: TGTGCCAGCAGCTCCGGACGGATGAACACTGAAGCTTTCTTT. Translated: CASSSGRMNTEAFF.

This clone was seen a few times. This chain joins TRBV10-3 and TRBJ2-1; 8 bases are shared with TRBD1. In germline, CDR1 is ENHRY, CDR2 SYGVKD. The trim removed 7 bases at V and 0 bases at J, leaving 5 bases unmatched. CDR3 length: 15 residues. CDR3 in DNA: TGTGCCATCAAGGGACAGGCGGGCTCCTACAATGAGCAGTTCTTC. It codes for CAIKGQAGSYNEQFF.

This clone was recorded a few times. The chain employs TRBV7-3 and TRBJ2-2, with D possibly TRBD1 on 6 matching bases. This CDR3 is 16 amino acids long. With 5 bases removed from V and 1 base from J, the gap between germline ends came to 14 bases. CDR1 SGHTA and CDR2 FQGTGA come from the germline V gene. The CDR3 DNA reads TGTGCCAGCAGCGTAGGGGGTACCGGGAACACCGGGGAGCTGTTTTTT. Translating it yields CASSVGGTGNTGELFF.

This chain uses TRBV6-5 with TRBJ2-3; no definite D call. Per germline, CDR1 MNHEY and CDR2 SVGAGI. Between the trimmed V and J ends, which lost 3 bases and 1 base, there was a span of 8 bases. CDR3 size: 14 residues. The CDR3 DNA reads as TGTGCCAGCAGTTATCGCCTAGGCACAGATACGCAGTATTTT. Its protein product is CASSYRLGTDTQYF.

The chain recombines TRBV7-9 with TRBJ2-1; D not certain. The CDR3 covers 14 residues. V lost 7 bases and J 0 bases, leaving 10 bases between the germline ends. Per the germline V gene, CDR1 is SEHNR and CDR2 is FQNEAQ (reference sequence). CDR3 protein: CASTRAFSYNEQFF. The CDR3 nucleotides are TGTGCCAGCACAAGAGCTTTCTCCTACAATGAGCAGTTCTTC.

CDR3 coding DNA: TGTGCCAGCATGGGACAGTACTCTGGAAACACCATATATTTT. This sequence encodes CASMGQYSGNTIYF. This rearrangement joins TRBV28 to TRBJ1-3; the match to TRBD1 covers 7 bases. The CDR3 spans 14 residues. Germline CDR1 reads MDHEN; CDR2 reads SYDVKM. J was trimmed by 0 bases and V by 7 bases; bases with no gene match: 3.

The CDR3 DNA sequence: TGTGCCAGTACCTACCGGGACAGTAATGAAAAACTGTTTTTT. Translated: CASTYRDSNEKLFF. The chain uses TRBV7-9 and TRBJ1-4; 7 nucleotides line up with TRBD1. V lost 9 bases and J lost 4; bases outside the gene matches: 8. The CDR3 spans 14 residues. The germline V gene encodes CDR1 SEHNR and CDR2 FQNEAQ (reference sequence).

This clone was detected a few times. One end of the junction fails to match germline, which may point to a read error. J is TRBJ1-1 and V is TRBV7-7, with a possible D match to TRBD1 (5 bases). CDR1 and CDR2 from the germline V gene are SSHAT and FNYEAQ (reference sequence). This CDR3 has 13 residues. CDR3 protein: CASSLGENTEAFF. CDR3 nucleotides: TGTGCTAGCAGCTTAGGGGAGAACACTGAAGCTTTCTTT.

This clone showed up just a few times. The CDR3 reads CASNGWGTEAFF. In nucleotides, the CDR3 is TGTGCCAGCAACGGTTGGGGCACTGAAGCTTTCTTT. The chain combines TRBV6-5 with TRBJ1-1; no firm D call. Germline-derived CDR1 and CDR2 are MNHEY and SVGAGI. The length of the CDR3 is 12 residues. V was shortened by 7 bases and J by 4 bases, with 10 bases between the two germline ends.

The chain employs TRBV5-1 and TRBJ1-5; D is uncertain. This CDR3 has 14 amino acids. Trimming shortened V by 5 bases and J by 2 bases, and 11 bases separated the two germline ends. Germline V CDR1 and CDR2: SGHRS, YFSETQ. For the CDR3, the DNA is TGCGCCAGCAGTTCGTTTGGAGGCAATCAGCCCCAGCATTTT. The encoded protein is CASSSFGGNQPQHF.